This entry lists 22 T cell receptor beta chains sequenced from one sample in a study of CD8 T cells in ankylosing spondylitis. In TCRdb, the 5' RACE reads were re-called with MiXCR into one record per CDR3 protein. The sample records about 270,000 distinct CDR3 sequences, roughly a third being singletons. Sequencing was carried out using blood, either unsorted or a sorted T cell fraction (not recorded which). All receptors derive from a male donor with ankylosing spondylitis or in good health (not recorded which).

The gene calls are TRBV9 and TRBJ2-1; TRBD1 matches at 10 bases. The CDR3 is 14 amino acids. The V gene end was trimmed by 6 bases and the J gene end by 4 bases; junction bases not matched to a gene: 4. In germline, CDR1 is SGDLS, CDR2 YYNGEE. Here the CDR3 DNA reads TGTGCCAGCACCCCGGGACAGGGGTACAATGAGCAGTTCTTC. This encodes CASTPGQGYNEQFF.

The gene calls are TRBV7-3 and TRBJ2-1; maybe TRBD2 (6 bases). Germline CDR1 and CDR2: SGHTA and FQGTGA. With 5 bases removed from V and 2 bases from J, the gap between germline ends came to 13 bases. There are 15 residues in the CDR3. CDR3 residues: CASSTGSPTYNEQFF. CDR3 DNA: TGTGCCAGCAGCACCGGGAGTCCAACCTACAATGAGCAGTTCTTC.

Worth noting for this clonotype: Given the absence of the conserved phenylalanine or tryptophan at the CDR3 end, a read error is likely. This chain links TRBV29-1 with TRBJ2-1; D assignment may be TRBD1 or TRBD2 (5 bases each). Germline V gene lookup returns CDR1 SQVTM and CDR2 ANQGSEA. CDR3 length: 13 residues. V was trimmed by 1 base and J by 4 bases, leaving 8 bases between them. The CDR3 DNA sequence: TGCAGCGTTGAAGGGGACGCGTACAATGAGCAGTTCATC. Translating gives CSVEGDAYNEQFI.

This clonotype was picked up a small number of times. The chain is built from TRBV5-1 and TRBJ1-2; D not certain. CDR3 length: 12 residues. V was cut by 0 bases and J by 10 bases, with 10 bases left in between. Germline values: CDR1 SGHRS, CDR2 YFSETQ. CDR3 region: CASSLDGRLYTF. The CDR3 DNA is TGCGCCAGCAGCTTGGACGGGCGTCTCTACACCTTC.

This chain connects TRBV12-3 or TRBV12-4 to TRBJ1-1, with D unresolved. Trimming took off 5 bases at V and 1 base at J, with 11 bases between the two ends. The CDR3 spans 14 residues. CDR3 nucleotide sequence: TGTGCCAGCAGTCGGGGAGGAGGGAACACTGAAGCTTTCTTT. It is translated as CASSRGGGNTEAFF.

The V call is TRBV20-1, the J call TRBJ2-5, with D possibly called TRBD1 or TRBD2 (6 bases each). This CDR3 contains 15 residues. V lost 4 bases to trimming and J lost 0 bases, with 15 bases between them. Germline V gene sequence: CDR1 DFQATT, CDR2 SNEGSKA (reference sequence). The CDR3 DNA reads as TGCAGTGCTAAGGAGGGGGGATACAACCAAGAGACCCAGTACTTC. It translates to CSAKEGGYNQETQYF.

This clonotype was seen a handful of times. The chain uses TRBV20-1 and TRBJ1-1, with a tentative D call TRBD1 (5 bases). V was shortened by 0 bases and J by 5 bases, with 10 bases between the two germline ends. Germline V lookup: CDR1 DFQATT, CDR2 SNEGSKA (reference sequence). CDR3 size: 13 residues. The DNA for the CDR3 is TGCAGTGCTAGAGATACAAGGGGAACTGAAGCTTTCTTT. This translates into CSARDTRGTEAFF.

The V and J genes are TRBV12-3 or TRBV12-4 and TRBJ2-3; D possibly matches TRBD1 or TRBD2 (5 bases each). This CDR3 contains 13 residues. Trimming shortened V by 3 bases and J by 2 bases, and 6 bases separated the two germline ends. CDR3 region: CASSFGATDTQYF. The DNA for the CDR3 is TGTGCCAGCAGTTTCGGGGCCACAGATACGCAGTATTTT.

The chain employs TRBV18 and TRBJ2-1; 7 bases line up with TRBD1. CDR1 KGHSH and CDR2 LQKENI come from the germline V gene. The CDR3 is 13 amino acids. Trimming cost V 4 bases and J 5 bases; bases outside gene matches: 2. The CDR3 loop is CASSLDRDNEQFF. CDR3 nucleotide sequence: TGTGCCAGCTCACTTGACAGGGACAATGAGCAGTTCTTC.

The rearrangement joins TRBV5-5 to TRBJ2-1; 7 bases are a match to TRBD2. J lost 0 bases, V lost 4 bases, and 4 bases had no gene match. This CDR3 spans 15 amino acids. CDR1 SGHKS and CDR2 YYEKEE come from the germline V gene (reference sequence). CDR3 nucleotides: TGTGCCAGCAGCGCGGGGGACCCCTCCTACAATGAGCAGTTCTTC. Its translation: CASSAGDPSYNEQFF.

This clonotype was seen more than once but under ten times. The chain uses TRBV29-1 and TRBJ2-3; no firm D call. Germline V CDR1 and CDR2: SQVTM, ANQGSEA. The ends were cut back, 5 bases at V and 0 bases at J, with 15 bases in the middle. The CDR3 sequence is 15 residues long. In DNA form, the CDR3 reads TGCAGCGTTCTAGACCCTAACTCTAGCACAGATACGCAGTATTTT. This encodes CSVLDPNSSTDTQYF.

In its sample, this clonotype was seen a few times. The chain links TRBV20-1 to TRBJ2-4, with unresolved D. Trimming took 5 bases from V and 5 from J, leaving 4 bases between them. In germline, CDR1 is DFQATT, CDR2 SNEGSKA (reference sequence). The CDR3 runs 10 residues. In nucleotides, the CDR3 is TGCAGTGCTGGGCAAAACATTCAGTACTTC. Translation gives CSAGQNIQYF.

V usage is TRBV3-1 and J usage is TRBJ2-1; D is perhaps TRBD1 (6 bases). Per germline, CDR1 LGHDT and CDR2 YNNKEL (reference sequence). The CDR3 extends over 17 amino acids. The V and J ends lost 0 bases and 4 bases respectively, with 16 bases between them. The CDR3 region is CASSQDQWAGAYNEQFF. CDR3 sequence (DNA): TGTGCCAGCAGCCAAGATCAATGGGCAGGGGCTTACAATGAGCAGTTCTTC.

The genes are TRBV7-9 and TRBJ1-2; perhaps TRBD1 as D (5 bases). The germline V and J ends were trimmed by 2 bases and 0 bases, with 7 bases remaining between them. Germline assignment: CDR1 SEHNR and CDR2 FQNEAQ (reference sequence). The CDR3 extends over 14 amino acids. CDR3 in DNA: TGTGCCAGCAGCTTAAGGGGATCTAACTATGGCTACACCTTC. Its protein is CASSLRGSNYGYTF.

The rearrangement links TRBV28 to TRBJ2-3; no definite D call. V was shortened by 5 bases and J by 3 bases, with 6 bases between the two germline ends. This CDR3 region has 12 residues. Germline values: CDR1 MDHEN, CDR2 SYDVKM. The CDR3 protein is CASSAVTDTQYF. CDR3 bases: TGTGCCAGCAGTGCGGTTACAGATACGCAGTATTTT.

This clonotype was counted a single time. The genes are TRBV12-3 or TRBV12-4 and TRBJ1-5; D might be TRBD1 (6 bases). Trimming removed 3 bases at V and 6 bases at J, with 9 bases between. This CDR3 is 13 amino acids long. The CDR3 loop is CASSFGGRQPQHF. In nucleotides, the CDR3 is TGTGCCAGCAGTTTTGGGGGCCGTCAGCCCCAGCATTTT.

DNA for the CDR3: TGCAGTGCTGGCCCTAGGCGGGGATCCACAGATACGCAGTATTTT. Its protein product is CSAGPRRGSTDTQYF. The chain couples TRBV20-1 to TRBJ2-3; tentatively, D is TRBD2 (6 bases). This CDR3 contains 15 residues. Germline V gene lookup returns CDR1 DFQATT and CDR2 SNEGSKA (reference sequence). Trimming shortened V by 5 bases and J by 2 bases, and 17 bases separated the two germline ends.

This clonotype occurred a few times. CDR3 loop: CASSSDGVGYEQYF. CDR3 sequence (DNA): TGTGCCAGCAGCTCCGACGGGGTCGGTTACGAGCAGTACTTC. This sequence joins TRBV7-9 and TRBJ2-7, with D tentatively TRBD2 (5 bases). Deletions cut 4 bases from V and 4 bases from J, with 14 bases between. Germline V gene sequence: CDR1 SEHNR, CDR2 FQNEAQ (reference sequence). The CDR3 is made up of 14 amino acids.

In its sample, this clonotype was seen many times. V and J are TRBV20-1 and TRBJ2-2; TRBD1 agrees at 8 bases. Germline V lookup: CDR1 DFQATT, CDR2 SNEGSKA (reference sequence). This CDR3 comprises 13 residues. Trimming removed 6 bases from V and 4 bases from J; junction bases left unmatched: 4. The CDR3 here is CSAPTGGTGELFF. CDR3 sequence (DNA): TGCAGTGCGCCTACAGGGGGCACCGGGGAGCTGTTTTTT.

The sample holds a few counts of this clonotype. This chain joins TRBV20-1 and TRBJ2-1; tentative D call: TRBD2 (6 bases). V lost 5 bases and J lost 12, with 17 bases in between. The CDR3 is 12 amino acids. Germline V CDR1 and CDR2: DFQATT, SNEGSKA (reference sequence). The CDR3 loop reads CSAEIYQGGQFF. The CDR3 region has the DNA TGCAGTGCTGAAATCTACCAGGGAGGGCAGTTCTTC.

The chain's CDR3 is CASSLYQNNEQFF. The CDR3 nucleotides read TGTGCCAGCAGTTTATACCAGAACAATGAGCAGTTCTTC. V and J are TRBV27 and TRBJ2-1; D gene uncertain. The germline V gene encodes CDR1 MNHEY and CDR2 SMNVEV (reference sequence). V gave up 1 base and J gave up 5 bases, with 6 bases separating them. The CDR3 is 13 residues long.

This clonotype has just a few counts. CDR3 sequence (DNA): TGCAGTGCTATTCTGGGGAATGTGTCGGGGGGGCCGGCGGTGTCCGATACGCAGTATTTT. Residues: CSAILGNVSGGPAVSDTQYF. The chain is built from TRBV20-1 and TRBJ2-3; 8 bases are shared with TRBD2. This CDR3 has 20 residues. In germline, CDR1 is DFQATT, CDR2 SNEGSKA (reference sequence). V lost 4 bases and J lost 6; bases outside the gene matches: 27.